The sequence of this TCR beta chain was determined in a study of T cell responses to AZD1222 COVID-19 vaccine. Overall study findings and caveats: Females outnumbered males among donors, who were mostly white British; clonal diversity was possibly underestimated. The peak T cell response came first, and repertoires were sampled only after it.

As for this clone: Its antigen is still unknown.

Only in-frame clones appear in the TCRdb table, and some are missing; sequencing was by immunoSEQ multiplex PCR. This table has about 170,000 clones, 70% to 90% appearing once. The sample here was peripheral blood, taken 28 days after the second AZD1222 dose. The sequence came from an adult who received the AZD1222 COVID-19 vaccine.

This CDR3 is CASIYGGHRYNEQFF. For the CDR3, the DNA is TGTGCCAGCATATACGGGGGGCACCGCTACAATGAGCAGTTCTTC. This chain uses TRBV7-9 with TRBJ2-1; tentatively, D is TRBD2 (7 bases). Germline V gene sequence: CDR1 SEHNR, CDR2 FQNEAQ (reference sequence). This CDR3 is 15 amino acids long. V was shortened by 7 bases and J by 3 bases, with 16 bases between the two germline ends. Using reference TRBV7-9 and TRBJ2-1 for the parts outside the CDR3, the full variable domain is DTGVSQNPRHKITKRGQNVTFRCDPISEHNRLYWYRQTLGQGPEFLTYFQNEAQLEKSRLLSDRFSAERPKGSFSTLEIQRTEQGDSAMYLCASIYGGHRYNEQFFGPGTRLTVL.